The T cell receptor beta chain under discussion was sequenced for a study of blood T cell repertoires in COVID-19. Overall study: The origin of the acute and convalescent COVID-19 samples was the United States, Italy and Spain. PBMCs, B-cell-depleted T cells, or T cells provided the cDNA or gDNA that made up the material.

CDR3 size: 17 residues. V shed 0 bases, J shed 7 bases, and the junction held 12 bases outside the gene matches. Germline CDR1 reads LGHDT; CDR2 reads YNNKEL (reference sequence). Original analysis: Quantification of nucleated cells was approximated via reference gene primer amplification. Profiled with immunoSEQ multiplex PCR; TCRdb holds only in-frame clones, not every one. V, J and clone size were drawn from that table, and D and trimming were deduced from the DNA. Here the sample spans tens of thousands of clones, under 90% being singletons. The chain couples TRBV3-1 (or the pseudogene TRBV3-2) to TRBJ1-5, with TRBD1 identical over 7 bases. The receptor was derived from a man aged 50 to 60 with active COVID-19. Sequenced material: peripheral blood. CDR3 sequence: CASSQDFPGQMNQPQHF. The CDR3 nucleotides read TGTGCCAGCAGCCAAGATTTCCCGGGACAGATGAACCAGCCCCAGCATTTT.